This note documents a single TCR beta chain sequence. This CDR3 is built from 12 residues. The germline CDR1 and CDR2 sequences are SQVTM and ANQGSEA. V dropped 8 bases and J dropped 2; count of bases not matched to a gene: 4. Libraries were prepared by immunoSEQ multiplex PCR; TCRdb keeps only in-frame clonotypes and omits some of them. The sample holds tens of thousands of clones; more than 75% are singletons and the top ten take 2% to 3%. The sample originates from a study of OX40 agonist ivuxolimab in advanced cancers. The receptor comes from an adult with an advanced solid tumor such as melanoma, head and neck, liver or kidney cancer. Sequenced material: CD4+ or CD8+ T cells sorted from blood, taken in a trial of the OX40 agonist ivuxolimab. The chain employs TRBV29-1 and TRBJ2-3; 7 bases align to TRBD1. The CDR3 DNA reads TGCAGCATAGGACAGGACACAGATACGCAGTATTTT. Translating gives CSIGQDTDTQYF.